This T cell receptor (beta chain) was found in a study of cytomegalovirus exposure and HLA in healthy donors. Study-wide points: Exclusion as indistinguishable affected some V segments, including TRBV6-2 and TRBV6-3. Most of the TCR beta V segments (in an earlier analysis) were productive either about 87% or about 30% of the time. Follow-up analysis later connected one missense variant in DCLRE1C with trimming of TCR beta V- and J-genes.

About this clone: The antigen is unknown.

This CDR3 contains 16 residues. Losses at the gene ends were 5 bases for V and 5 bases for J; bases not matched to a gene: 4. Germline CDR1 is PRHDT and CDR2 is FYEKMQ (reference sequence). Primers: 60 Vbeta forward and 13 Jbeta reverse. Sequenced by immunoSEQ multiplex PCR; TCRdb stores in-frame clones only, minus some. The sample holds about 160,000 clones, 71% seen once. This receptor was identified in a young woman in good health and CMV-seronegative. The chain joins TRBV13 to TRBJ2-2, with 14 positions matching TRBD2. The sample consisted of PBMCs. CDR3 coding DNA: TGTGCCAGCAGCCCGGGACTAGCGGGAGATACCGGGGAGCTGTTTTTT. Translating gives CASSPGLAGDTGELFF.